The source of this T cell receptor (beta chain) is a study of cytomegalovirus exposure and HLA in healthy donors. Findings and caveats of the study: In the analysis, some V segments, TRBV6-2 and TRBV6-3 included, were excluded as indistinguishable. Another analysis was done later, and it associated roughly 15,000 TCR beta sequences with HLA alleles at 0.05 false discovery rate.

13 Jbeta primers and 60 Vbeta primers were used for the PCR. The table came from immunoSEQ multiplex PCR; TCRdb's copy has only in-frame clones and leaves some out. The sample lists 150,000 to 200,000 clones; nearly 80% were seen once. The CDR3 contains 15 residues. Germline-derived CDR1 and CDR2 are WSHSY and SAAADI. V shed 3 bases and J 9 bases; nucleotides not matched to a gene: 10. This clone was counted once. The antigen is not known. The rearrangement uses TRBV10-2 and TRBJ2-3; 9 bases agree with TRBD2. The TCR was taken from a woman aged 30 to 39 in good health and CMV-seropositive. Sequenced: PBMCs. The CDR3 region is CASSEGGGALQTQYF. Written as DNA, the CDR3 is TGCGCCAGCAGTGAAGGCGGGGGGGCCCTCCAAACGCAGTATTTT.